This is a list of T cell receptor beta chains from one sample in a study of T cell responses to AZD1222 COVID-19 vaccine. Data came from immunoSEQ multiplex PCR; TCRdb stores just in-frame clones and leaves some out. The data hold some 96,000 clones, with roughly nine tenths observed a single time. The specimen comprised peripheral blood, sampled on day 0 of AZD1222 vaccination. These receptors all come from an adult in good health. Both conserved end residues are part of each CDR3. Each record gives: clone size, V gene, D gene, J gene, CDR3 DNA, CDR3 protein. A D gene is named only where the DNA matches it firmly. Expanded clones are given a class, and other clones once, few, many or no size at all.

-	TRBV21-1	-	TRBJ1-5	TGTGCCAGCAGCAAAGTTGACAGAGCCCATCAGCCCCAGCATTTT	CASSKVDRAHQPQHF
-	TRBV9	-	TRBJ1-3	TGTGCCAGCAGCGTAGCGGTCCATTACTCTGGAAACACCATATATTTT	CASSVAVHYSGNTIYF
-	TRBV18	-	TRBJ1-1	TGTGCCAGCTCGCCAGGGGCTGGCACTGAAGCTTTCTTT	CASSPGAGTEAFF
-	TRBV2	-	TRBJ1-1	TGTGCCACCGTTACAGGGAACACTGAAGCTTTCTTT	CATVTGNTEAFF
-	TRBV30	-	TRBJ2-3	TGTGCCTGGTTGACCGGGATCCATACGCAGTATTTT	CAWLTGIHTQYF
once	TRBV2	-	TRBJ1-4	TGTGCCAGCAGTGATGGACCCCAGCGGATCAGGGGTGAAAAACTGTTTTTT	CASSDGPQRIRGEKLFF
-	TRBV11-3	-	TRBJ2-2	TGTGCCAGCAGCCCCCTGGGATCGAACACCGGGGAGCTGTTTTTT	CASSPLGSNTGELFF
-	TRBV10-3	TRBD1	TRBJ2-2	TGTGCCACCGTGGACAGGGAGATCACCGGGGAGCTGTTTTTT	CATVDREITGELFF
-	TRBV25-1	-	TRBJ1-2	TGTGCCAGCAGTTTTGGGGGCGCGAATGGCTACACCTTC	CASSFGGANGYTF
-	TRBV19	TRBD1	TRBJ2-1	TGTGCCAGTGCTGGACAGGGCCCCACTTTAGGCTCCTACAATGAGCAGTTCTTC	CASAGQGPTLGSYNEQFF
-	TRBV27	-	TRBJ1-5	TGTGCCAGCAGCTCCCAGTCTAGCAATCAGCCCCAGCATTTT	CASSSQSSNQPQHF
-	TRBV6-5	-	TRBJ1-1	TGTGCCAGCAGTTACTCTGAAAGGGGAATAGCTTTCTTT	CASSYSERGIAFF
-	TRBV6-6	-	TRBJ2-1	TGTGCCAGCAGTCCTCCACAACCCGACAAGAGCGATGAGCAGTTCTTC	CASSPPQPDKSDEQFF
-	TRBV4-2	-	TRBJ2-4	TGTGCCAGCAGCGGCGGAACAGGAAACATTCAGTACTTC	CASSGGTGNIQYF
-	TRBV11-2	TRBD2	TRBJ2-1	TGTGCCAGCAGCCCCCAGACTAGCGGCCTAGTGAATGAGCAGTTCTTC	CASSPQTSGLVNEQFF
-	TRBV4-2	-	TRBJ1-5	TGTGCCAGCAGCCAAGATGGGATGGATCAGCCCCAGCATTTT	CASSQDGMDQPQHF
-	TRBV29-1	-	TRBJ2-7	TGCAGCGTTGCTTTTTCGGCTCTACCGGAGCAGTACTTC	CSVAFSALPEQYF
-	TRBV6-5	-	TRBJ1-1	TGTGCCAGCTTCGAAGGGGGACAAGACGTTGAAGCTTTCTTT	CASFEGGQDVEAFF
-	TRBV11-2	TRBD1	TRBJ1-5	TGTGCCAGCAGCTTAGATCAGGGGGCAGATCAGCCCCAGCATTTT	CASSLDQGADQPQHF
once	TRBV19	TRBD1	TRBJ1-1	TGTGCCAGTAATCTTAACAGGGGGCGCCCCACTGAAGCTTTCTTT	CASNLNRGRPTEAFF
-	TRBV5-4	-	TRBJ1-2	TGTGCCAGCAGATTCGGGGGCAGCCTGAACTATGGCTACACCTTC	CASRFGGSLNYGYTF
-	TRBV19	TRBD2	TRBJ2-1	TGTGCCAGTAGTACGGGGGGTGAGCAGTTCTTC	CASSTGGEQFF
few	TRBV6-5	TRBD1	TRBJ2-7	TGTGCCAGCAACCCGGGACAGGGGGTCTACGAGCAGTACTTC	CASNPGQGVYEQYF
few	TRBV7-9	TRBD1	TRBJ1-5	TGTGCCAGCAGCGCCGGACAGGGGGCTCAGCCCCAGCATTTT	CASSAGQGAQPQHF
-	TRBV6-5	TRBD1	TRBJ1-2	TGTGCCAGCAGATTAGACAGGGACTATGGCTACACCTTC	CASRLDRDYGYTF
-	TRBV19	TRBD1	TRBJ2-3	TGTGCCAGTAGTAACGGACAGGGGGCAGATACGCAGTATTTT	CASSNGQGADTQYF
-	TRBV19	-	TRBJ2-3	TGTGCCAGTAGTATATTAGCGCCGAGCACAGATACGCAGTATTTT	CASSILAPSTDTQYF
-	TRBV27	-	TRBJ2-1	TGTGCCAGCAGTTTGGTCCATTCCAATGAGCAGTTCTTC	CASSLVHSNEQFF
-	TRBV27	-	TRBJ2-7	TGTGCCAGCAGTTTCCCAGGGGTAGGGATCTCCTACGAGCAGTACTTC	CASSFPGVGISYEQYF
-	TRBV3-1/TRBV3-2	TRBD1	TRBJ1-1	TGTGCCAGCAGCCCTTTCTCGGGACAGGGGGGCACTGAAGCTTTCTTT	CASSPFSGQGGTEAFF
-	TRBV3-1/TRBV3-2	-	TRBJ2-6	TGTGCCAGCAGCCCTACAGGGCGGTCTGGGGCCAACGTCCTGACTTTC	CASSPTGRSGANVLTF